The rows below give T cell receptor beta chains drawn from one sample of a study of blood T cell repertoires in COVID-19. Some clones are missing from TCRdb's copy, which holds only in-frame ones; the method was immunoSEQ multiplex PCR. The sample includes about 140,000 clones, under 90% of them seen just once. The sequenced material came from peripheral blood. All receptors derive from a woman of 80 years or more in a cohort sampled during active or convalescent COVID-19. Each CDR3 is given with its conserved first and last residue. The order of the fields is V gene, J gene, CDR3 protein.

TRBV7-9,TRBJ1-3,CATPRGASGNTIYF
TRBV12-3/TRBV12-4,TRBJ1-1,CASSRDRGPEAFF
TRBV11-2,TRBJ2-3,CASRAGGTDTQYF
TRBV21-1,TRBJ2-3,CASSFSGGALDTQYF
TRBV5-1,TRBJ1-1,CASSLGGTGGTEAFF
TRBV7-9,TRBJ2-1,CASSTKGQGTGNEQFF
TRBV7-9,TRBJ2-5,CASSSLLAAQETQYF
TRBV29-1,TRBJ1-1,CSVGRRLNTEAFF
TRBV18,TRBJ1-2,CASSTFTLTGQGASGYTF
TRBV29-1,TRBJ1-4,CSVVSYATNEKLFF
TRBV2,TRBJ2-3,CASSVLAGSTDTQYF
TRBV6-2/TRBV6-3,TRBJ2-6,CASSYSRARSSGANVLTF
TRBV2,TRBJ2-3,CASSRSTDTQYF
TRBV4-3,TRBJ2-5,CASSQDPLAGGPGGLETQYF
TRBV30,TRBJ1-4,CAWSVLDRAEKLFF
TRBV7-9,TRBJ1-4,CASSKTGVTEKLFF
TRBV18,TRBJ2-6,CASPRTGSSGANVLTF
TRBV19,TRBJ2-3,CASSISAASTDTQYF
TRBV4-2,TRBJ2-3,CASSQWARDTDTQYF
TRBV28,TRBJ2-1,CASRGASYNEQFF
TRBV28,TRBJ1-1,CASSLAGARDTEAFF
TRBV7-3,TRBJ2-2,CASSPQTAGAGELFF
TRBV5-1,TRBJ2-7,CASSLETEKQYF
TRBV28,TRBJ2-1,CASSRDSYNEQFF
TRBV4-2,TRBJ2-1,CASSQTAGGLYNEQFF
TRBV2,TRBJ1-6,CASSDRTGGNSPLHF
TRBV19,TRBJ2-3,CASSFGHAADTQYF
TRBV5-4,TRBJ2-7,CASRIAGAKYEQYF
TRBV7-2,TRBJ2-1,CASSVRQGVNEQFF
TRBV7-2,TRBJ2-1,CASSLVASGGALNEQFF
TRBV12-3/TRBV12-4,TRBJ1-3,CASSPDRGRAIYF
TRBV28,TRBJ2-2,CAIERRGLGTGELFF
TRBV10-3,TRBJ2-3,CAISEFGVGSTDTQYF
TRBV5-4,TRBJ1-2,CASSASGDGYTF
TRBV9,TRBJ1-1,CASTGGAMNTEAFF
TRBV19,TRBJ1-1,CASSIRFEAFF
TRBV6-6,TRBJ2-2,CASSYSGGGNTGELFF
TRBV6-2/TRBV6-3,TRBJ2-7,CASSYSAVYEQYF
TRBV5-4,TRBJ2-1,CASYLFIGGAHEQFF
TRBV5-1,TRBJ2-7,CASSSNAGTYEQYF
TRBV5-1,TRBJ2-3,CASSLGDRATDTQYF
TRBV5-1,TRBJ2-5,CASSLEVAETQYF
TRBV7-9,TRBJ1-6,CASSPSDRGESPLHF
TRBV7-8,TRBJ2-5,CASSTDLAGGPVETQYF
TRBV6-2/TRBV6-3,TRBJ1-2,CASSYGGRGSYYGYTF
TRBV6-2/TRBV6-3,TRBJ1-2,CASSYSIRALRYGYTF
TRBV28,TRBJ1-2,CASSDFRGETPNYGYTF
TRBV15,TRBJ2-5,CWFVGEETQYF
TRBV5-4,TRBJ2-5,CASRIDSVGETQYF
TRBV2,TRBJ1-3,CASSPEGGVGNTIYF
TRBV14,TRBJ1-1,CASSITGSRSTEAFF
TRBV4-3,TRBJ2-5,CASSQEPRTETQYF
TRBV5-6,TRBJ2-1,CASSARLAGGLGEQFF
TRBV7-2,TRBJ1-6,CASSLDRGGSPLHF
TRBV7-2,TRBJ2-5,CASSLALAGKETQYF
TRBV7-2,TRBJ1-6,CASSLGGPRTATSPLHF
TRBV12-3/TRBV12-4,TRBJ1-1,CASRNRQGASFF
TRBV4-1,TRBJ1-5,CASSQDWRSGNQPQHF
TRBV9,TRBJ2-3,CASSPLTGGPTDTQYF
TRBV5-1,TRBJ2-7,CASSLDVANEQYF